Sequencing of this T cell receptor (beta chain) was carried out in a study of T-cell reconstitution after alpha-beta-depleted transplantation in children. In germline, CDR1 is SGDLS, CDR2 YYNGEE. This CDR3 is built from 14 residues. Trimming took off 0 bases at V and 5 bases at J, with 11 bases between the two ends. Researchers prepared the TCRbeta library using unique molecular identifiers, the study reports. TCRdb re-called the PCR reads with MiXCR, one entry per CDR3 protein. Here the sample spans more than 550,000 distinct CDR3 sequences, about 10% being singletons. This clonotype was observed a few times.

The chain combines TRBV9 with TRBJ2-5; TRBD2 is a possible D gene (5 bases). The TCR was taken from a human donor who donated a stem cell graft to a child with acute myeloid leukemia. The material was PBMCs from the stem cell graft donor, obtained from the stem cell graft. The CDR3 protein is CASSVGVEAETQYF. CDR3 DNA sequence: TGTGCCAGCAGCGTAGGAGTGGAGGCGGAGACCCAGTACTTC.